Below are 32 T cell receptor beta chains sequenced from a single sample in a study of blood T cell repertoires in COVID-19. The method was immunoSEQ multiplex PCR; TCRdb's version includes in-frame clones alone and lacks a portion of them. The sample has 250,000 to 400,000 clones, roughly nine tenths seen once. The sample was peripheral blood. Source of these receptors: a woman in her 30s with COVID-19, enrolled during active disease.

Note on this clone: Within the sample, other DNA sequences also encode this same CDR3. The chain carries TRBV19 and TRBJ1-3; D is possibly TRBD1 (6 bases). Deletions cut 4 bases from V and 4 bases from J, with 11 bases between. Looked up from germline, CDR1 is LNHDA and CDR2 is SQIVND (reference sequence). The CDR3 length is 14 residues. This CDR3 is CASSTQGAGNTIYF. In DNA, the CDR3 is TGTGCCAGTAGTACACAGGGTGCCGGAAACACCATATATTTT.

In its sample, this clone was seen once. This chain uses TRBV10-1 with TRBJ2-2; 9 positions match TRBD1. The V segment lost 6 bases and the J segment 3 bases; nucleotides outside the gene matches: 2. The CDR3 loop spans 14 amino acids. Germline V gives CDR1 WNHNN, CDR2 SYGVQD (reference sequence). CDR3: CASSRTGDTGELFF. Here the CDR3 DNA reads TGCGCCAGCAGCCGGACAGGGGACACCGGGGAGCTGTTTTTT.

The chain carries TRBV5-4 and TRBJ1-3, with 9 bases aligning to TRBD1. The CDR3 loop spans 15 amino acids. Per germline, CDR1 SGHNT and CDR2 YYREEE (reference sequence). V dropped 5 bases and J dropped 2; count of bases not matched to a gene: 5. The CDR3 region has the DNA TGTGCCAGCAGGTCAACAGGGGGCCCTGGAAACACCATATATTTT. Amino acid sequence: CASRSTGGPGNTIYF.

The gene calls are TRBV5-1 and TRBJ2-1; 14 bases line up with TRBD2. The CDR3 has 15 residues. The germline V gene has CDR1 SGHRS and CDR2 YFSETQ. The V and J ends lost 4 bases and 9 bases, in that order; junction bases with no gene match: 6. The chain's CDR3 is CASSPGTSGSSEQFF. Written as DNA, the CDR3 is TGCGCCAGCAGCCCCGGGACTAGCGGGAGTAGTGAGCAGTTCTTC.

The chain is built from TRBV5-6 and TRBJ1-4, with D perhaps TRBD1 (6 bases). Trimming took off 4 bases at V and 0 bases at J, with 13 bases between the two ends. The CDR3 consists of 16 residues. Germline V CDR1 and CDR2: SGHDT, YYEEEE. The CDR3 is CASSTFRTATNEKLFF. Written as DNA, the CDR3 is TGTGCCAGCAGCACCTTCAGGACAGCAACTAATGAAAAACTGTTTTTT.

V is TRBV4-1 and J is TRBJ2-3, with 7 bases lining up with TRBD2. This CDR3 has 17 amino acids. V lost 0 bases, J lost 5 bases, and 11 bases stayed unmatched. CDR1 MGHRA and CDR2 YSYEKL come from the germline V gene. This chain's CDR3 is CASSQESAGALGDTQYF. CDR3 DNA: TGCGCCAGCAGCCAAGAATCGGCGGGAGCCTTGGGAGATACGCAGTATTTT.

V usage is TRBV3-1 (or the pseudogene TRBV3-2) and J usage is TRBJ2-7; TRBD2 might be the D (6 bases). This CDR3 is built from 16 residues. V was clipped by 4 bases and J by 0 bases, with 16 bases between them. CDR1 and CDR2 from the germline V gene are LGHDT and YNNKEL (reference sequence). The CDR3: CASSRGPDGSSYEQYF. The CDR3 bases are TGTGCCAGCAGCCGCGGCCCGGACGGGAGCTCCTACGAGCAGTACTTC.

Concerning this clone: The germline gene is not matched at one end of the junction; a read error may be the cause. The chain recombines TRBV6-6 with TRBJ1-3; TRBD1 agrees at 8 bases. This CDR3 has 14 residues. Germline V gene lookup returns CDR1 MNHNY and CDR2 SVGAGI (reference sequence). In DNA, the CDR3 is TGTGCCAGCAGTGGGACAGGCGCTGGAAATACCATATATTTT. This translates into CASSGTGAGNTIYF.

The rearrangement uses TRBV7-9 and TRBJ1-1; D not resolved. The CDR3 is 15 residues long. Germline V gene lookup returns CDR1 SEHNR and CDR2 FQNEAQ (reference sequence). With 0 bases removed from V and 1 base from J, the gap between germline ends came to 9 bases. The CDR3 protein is CASSLAEVWNTEAFF. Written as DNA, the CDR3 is TGTGCCAGCAGCTTAGCTGAGGTTTGGAACACTGAAGCTTTCTTT.

Here the CDR3 reads CASSQGGGWDGYTF. The CDR3 nucleotides are TGTGCCAGCAGCCAAGGGGGCGGTTGGGATGGCTACACCTTC. The chain couples TRBV14 to TRBJ1-2, with TRBD1 as a possible D gene (5 bases). The V gene's germline CDR1 is SGHDN and CDR2 FVKESK. The CDR3 totals 14 residues. Trimming took off 1 base at V and 6 bases at J, with 12 bases between the two ends.

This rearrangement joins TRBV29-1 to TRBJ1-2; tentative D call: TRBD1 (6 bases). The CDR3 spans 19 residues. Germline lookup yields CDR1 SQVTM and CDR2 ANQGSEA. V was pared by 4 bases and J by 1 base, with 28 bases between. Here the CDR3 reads CSVVLRKPGQQLLNYGYTF. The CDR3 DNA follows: TGCAGCGTTGTTTTAAGAAAGCCGGGACAACAACTCCTTAACTATGGCTACACCTTC.

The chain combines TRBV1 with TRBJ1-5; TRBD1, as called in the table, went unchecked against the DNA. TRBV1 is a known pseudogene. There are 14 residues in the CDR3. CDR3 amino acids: CTSRLDSSNQPQHF. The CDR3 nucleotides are TGCACCAGCAGACTCGACAGTAGCAATCAGCCCCAGCATTTT.

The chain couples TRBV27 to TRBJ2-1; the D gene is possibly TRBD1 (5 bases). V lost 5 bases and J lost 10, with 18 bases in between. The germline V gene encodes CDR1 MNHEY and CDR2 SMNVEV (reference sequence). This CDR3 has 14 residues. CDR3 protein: CASSPNTGLGEQFF. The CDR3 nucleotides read TGTGCCAGCAGTCCAAACACAGGTTTAGGGGAGCAGTTCTTC.

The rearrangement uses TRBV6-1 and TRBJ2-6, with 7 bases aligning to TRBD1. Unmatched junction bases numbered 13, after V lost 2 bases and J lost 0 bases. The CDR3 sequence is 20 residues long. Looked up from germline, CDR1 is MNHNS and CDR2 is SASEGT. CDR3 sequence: CASSESRTGPPFSGANVLTF. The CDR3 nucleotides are TGTGCCAGCAGTGAATCCCGGACAGGTCCTCCGTTCTCTGGGGCCAACGTCCTGACTTTC.

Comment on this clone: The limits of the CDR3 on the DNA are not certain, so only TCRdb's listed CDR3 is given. CDR3 protein: CATPLCQQLSHVLGGEKLFF. This chain joins TRBV7-6 and TRBJ1-4. Germline V gives CDR1 SGHVS, CDR2 FNYEAQ. From its first to its last residue, the CDR3 has 20 amino acids.

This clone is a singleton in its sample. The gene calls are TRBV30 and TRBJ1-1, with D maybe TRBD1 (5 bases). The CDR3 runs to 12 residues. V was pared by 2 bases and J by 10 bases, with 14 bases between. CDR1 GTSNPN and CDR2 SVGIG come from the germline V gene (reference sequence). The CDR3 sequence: CAWSPMRGVAFF. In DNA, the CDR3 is TGTGCCTGGAGTCCAATGCGGGGGGTAGCTTTCTTT. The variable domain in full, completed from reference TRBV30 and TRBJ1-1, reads SQTIHQWPATLVQPVGSPLSLECTVEGTSNPNLYWYRQAAGRGLQLLFYSVGIGQISSEVPQNLSASRPQDRQFILSSKKLLLSDSGFYLCAWSPMRGVAFFGQGTRLTVV.

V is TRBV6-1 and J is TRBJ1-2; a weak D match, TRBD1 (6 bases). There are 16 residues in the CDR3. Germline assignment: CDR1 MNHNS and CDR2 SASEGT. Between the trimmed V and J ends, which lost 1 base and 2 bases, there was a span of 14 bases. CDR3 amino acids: CASSEVGQPRNYGYTF. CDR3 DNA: TGTGCCAGCAGTGAAGTAGGACAGCCGAGGAACTATGGCTACACCTTC.

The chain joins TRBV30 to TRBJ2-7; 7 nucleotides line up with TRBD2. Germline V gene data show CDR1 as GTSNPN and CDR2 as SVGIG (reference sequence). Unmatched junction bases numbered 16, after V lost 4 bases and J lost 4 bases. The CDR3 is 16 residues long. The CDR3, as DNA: TGTGCCTGGACTTCTGACTCTAGCGGACTAACTTACGAGCAGTACTTC. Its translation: CAWTSDSSGLTYEQYF.

CDR3 sequence reads: CATSDPRTGLGETQYF. CDR3 DNA: TGTGCCACCAGTGATCCACGGACAGGGCTAGGGGAGACCCAGTACTTC. The chain carries TRBV24-1 and TRBJ2-5, with 8 bases identical to TRBD1. V lost 3 bases to trimming and J lost 5 bases; unmatched junction nucleotides: 10. Germline CDR1 and CDR2: KGHDR and SFDVKD. The CDR3 extends over 16 amino acids.

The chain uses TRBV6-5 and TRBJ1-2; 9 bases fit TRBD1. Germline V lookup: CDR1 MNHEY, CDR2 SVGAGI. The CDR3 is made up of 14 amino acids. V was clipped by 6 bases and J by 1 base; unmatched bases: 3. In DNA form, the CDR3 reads TGTGCCAGCAGAAGGGACAGGGATAACTATGGCTACACCTTC. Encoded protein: CASRRDRDNYGYTF.

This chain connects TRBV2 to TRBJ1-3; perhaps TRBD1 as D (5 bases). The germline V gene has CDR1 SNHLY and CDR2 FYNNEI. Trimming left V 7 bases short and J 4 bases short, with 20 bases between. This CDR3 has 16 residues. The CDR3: CASTAAGGAAGNTIYF. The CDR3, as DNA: TGTGCCAGCACTGCCGCGGGAGGGGCGGCCGGAAACACCATATATTTT.

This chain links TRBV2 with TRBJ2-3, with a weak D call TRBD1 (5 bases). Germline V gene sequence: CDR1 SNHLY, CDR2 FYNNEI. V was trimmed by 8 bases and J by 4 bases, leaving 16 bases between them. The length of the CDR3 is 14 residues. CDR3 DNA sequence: TGTGCCAGCGCGACAGATGTTGCTGCAGATACGCAGTATTTT. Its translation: CASATDVAADTQYF.

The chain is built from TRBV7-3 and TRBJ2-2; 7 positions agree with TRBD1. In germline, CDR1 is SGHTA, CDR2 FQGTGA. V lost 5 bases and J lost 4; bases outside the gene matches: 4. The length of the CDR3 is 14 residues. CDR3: CASSPDRRTGELFF. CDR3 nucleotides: TGTGCCAGCAGCCCGGACAGGCGCACCGGGGAGCTGTTTTTT. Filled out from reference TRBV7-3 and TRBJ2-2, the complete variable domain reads GAGVSQTPSNKVTEKGKYVELRCDPISGHTALYWYRQSLGQGPEFLIYFQGTGAADDSGLPNDRFFAVRPEGSVSTLKIQRTERGDSAVYLCASSPDRRTGELFFGEGSRLTVL.

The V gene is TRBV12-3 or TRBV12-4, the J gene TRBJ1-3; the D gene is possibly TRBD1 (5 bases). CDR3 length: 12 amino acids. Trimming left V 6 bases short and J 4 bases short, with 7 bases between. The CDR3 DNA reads TGTGCCAGCAGGACAGCAGGAAACACCATATATTTT. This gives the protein CASRTAGNTIYF.

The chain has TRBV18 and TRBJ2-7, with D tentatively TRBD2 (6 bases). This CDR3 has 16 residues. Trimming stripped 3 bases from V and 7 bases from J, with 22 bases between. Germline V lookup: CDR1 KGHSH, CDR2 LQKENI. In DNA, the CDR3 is TGTGCCAGCTCACCCCGGGACCGGGACTCCCCTCTGGAGCAGTACTTC. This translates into CASSPRDRDSPLEQYF.

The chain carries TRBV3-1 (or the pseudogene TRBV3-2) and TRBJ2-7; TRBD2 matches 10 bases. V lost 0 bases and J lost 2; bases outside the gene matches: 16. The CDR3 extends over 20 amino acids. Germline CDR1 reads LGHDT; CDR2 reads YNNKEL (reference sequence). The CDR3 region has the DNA TGTGCCAGCAGCCAAGATAAGAGGGGACTAGCGACTATCCAGGCCTACGAGCAGTACTTC. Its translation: CASSQDKRGLATIQAYEQYF.

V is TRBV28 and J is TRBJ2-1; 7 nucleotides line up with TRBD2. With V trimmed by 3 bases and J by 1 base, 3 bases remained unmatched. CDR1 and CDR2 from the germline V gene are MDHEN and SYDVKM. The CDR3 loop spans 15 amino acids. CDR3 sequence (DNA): TGTGCCAGCAGTTTGGGGGGGGAATCCTACAATGAGCAGTTCTTC. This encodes CASSLGGESYNEQFF.

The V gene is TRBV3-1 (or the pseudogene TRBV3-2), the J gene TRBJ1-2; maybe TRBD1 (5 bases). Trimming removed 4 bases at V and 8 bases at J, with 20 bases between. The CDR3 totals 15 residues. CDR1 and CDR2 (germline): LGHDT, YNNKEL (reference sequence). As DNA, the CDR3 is TGTGCCAGCAGCCTCGAGTCTTGGGGAAGGGGAGGCTACACCTTC. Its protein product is CASSLESWGRGGYTF.

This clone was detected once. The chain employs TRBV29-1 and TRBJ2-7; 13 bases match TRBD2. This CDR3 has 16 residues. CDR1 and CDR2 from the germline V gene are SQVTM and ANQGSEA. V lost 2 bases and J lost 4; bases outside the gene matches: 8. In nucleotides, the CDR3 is TGCAGCGTTGAAATGGGGGGACTAGCGGGAAGATACGAGCAGTACTTC. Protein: CSVEMGGLAGRYEQYF.

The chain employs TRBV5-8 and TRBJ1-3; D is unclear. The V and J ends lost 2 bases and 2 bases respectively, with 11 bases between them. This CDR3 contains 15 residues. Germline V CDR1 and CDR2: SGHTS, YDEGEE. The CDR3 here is CASSFGRGAGNTIYF. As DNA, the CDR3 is TGTGCCAGCAGCTTTGGGCGGGGTGCTGGAAACACCATATATTTT.

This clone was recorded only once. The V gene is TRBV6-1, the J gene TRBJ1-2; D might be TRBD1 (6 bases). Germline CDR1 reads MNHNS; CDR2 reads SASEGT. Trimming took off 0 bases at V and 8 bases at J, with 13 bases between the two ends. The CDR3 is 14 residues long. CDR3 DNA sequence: TGTGCCAGCAGTGAAGCGTCTGGACAGAAGGGCTACACCTTC. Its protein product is CASSEASGQKGYTF.

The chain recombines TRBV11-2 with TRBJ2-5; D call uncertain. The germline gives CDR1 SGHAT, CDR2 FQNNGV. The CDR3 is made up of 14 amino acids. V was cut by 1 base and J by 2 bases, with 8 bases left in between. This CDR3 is CASSLGSIQETQYF. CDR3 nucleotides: TGTGCCAGCAGCTTAGGCAGTATTCAAGAGACCCAGTACTTC.